The 23 T cell receptor beta chains below were found in one sample sequenced in a study of T cells in Graves' hyperthyroidism and ophthalmopathy. Researchers took RNA transcripts and amplified the TCR beta CDR3 regions from them. The TCR CDR3 was amplified in a first-round RT-PCR using the HTBI primer set. From the multiplex PCR reads, TCRdb called clonotypes with MiXCR, one entry per CDR3 protein. The sample lists around 600,000 distinct CDR3 sequences; roughly 15% were seen once. Specimen: blood. These receptors were obtained from a woman between 45 and 65 years old with Graves' ophthalmopathy.

The chain uses TRBV6-1 and TRBJ2-7, with a tentative D call TRBD2 (5 bases). Germline V gene data show CDR1 as MNHNS and CDR2 as SASEGT. The V gene lost 8 bases and the J gene lost 7 bases, with 18 bases spanning the gap. The CDR3 runs to 13 residues. The CDR3 spells CASCQRDLGEQYF. In nucleotides, the CDR3 is TGTGCCAGCTGTCAACGGGATTTGGGTGAGCAGTACTTC.

This clonotype was recorded many times. The chain is built from TRBV6-2 or TRBV6-3 and TRBJ1-5, with TRBD1 matching over 7 bases. Germline V gene lookup returns CDR1 MNHEY and CDR2 SVGEGT. The trim removed 11 bases at V and 0 bases at J, leaving 4 bases unmatched. This CDR3 spans 13 amino acids. The DNA of the CDR3 is TGTGCCGTGAGGGACAGTAGCAATCAGCCCCAGCATTTT. The encoded protein is CAVRDSSNQPQHF.

The CDR3 DNA reads as TGCAGCGTTCTCCGGGAGTGGTCCTACAATGAGCAGTTCTTC. Translated, it gives CSVLREWSYNEQFF. The chain employs TRBV29-1 and TRBJ2-1; weak D call: TRBD2 (6 bases). Germline assignment: CDR1 SQVTM and CDR2 ANQGSEA. The CDR3 has 14 residues. V was pared by 5 bases and J by 1 base, with 12 bases between.

In this sample, this clonotype turned up many times. In nucleotides, the CDR3 is TGTGCCAGCAGTTACGGGTCCTCTGGGGCCAACGTCCTGACTTTC. The encoded protein is CASSYGSSGANVLTF. V is TRBV6-2 or TRBV6-3 and J is TRBJ2-6, with unresolved D. Trimming pared 2 bases from V and 0 bases from J, leaving 5 bases between. The CDR3 has 15 amino acids. Germline values: CDR1 MNHEY, CDR2 SVGEGT.

This clonotype was found many times. The rearrangement uses TRBV20-1 and TRBJ2-3; no reliable D call. Germline assignment: CDR1 DFQATT and CDR2 SNEGSKA (reference sequence). This CDR3 spans 12 amino acids. Trimming removed 0 bases from V and 4 bases from J, with 5 bases in between. The DNA for the CDR3 is TGCAGTGCTAGAGATTTTCCAGATACGCAGTATTTT. Amino acids: CSARDFPDTQYF.

This clonotype was seen at least ten times. The chain recombines TRBV2 with TRBJ1-5, with D unclear. The CDR3 covers 14 residues. Per germline, CDR1 SNHLY and CDR2 FYNNEI. V was clipped by 4 bases and J by 3 bases, with 10 bases between them. CDR3 residues: CASSAGQNNQPQHF. CDR3 coding DNA: TGTGCCAGCAGTGCTGGGCAGAACAATCAGCCCCAGCATTTT.

This clonotype has just a few counts. The chain combines TRBV4-3 with TRBJ2-5; TRBD2 matches at 10 bases. Per germline, CDR1 LGHNA and CDR2 YSLEER. V gave up 0 bases and J gave up 2 bases; unmatched junction bases: 3. The CDR3 runs to 16 residues. The CDR3 protein is CASSQEVTSGQETQYF. Written as DNA, the CDR3 is TGCGCCAGCAGCCAAGAGGTGACTAGCGGGCAAGAGACCCAGTACTTC.

This clonotype has ten or more counts. The chain uses TRBV20-1 and TRBJ2-1; 8 bases match TRBD2. The V and J ends lost 0 bases and 8 bases, in that order; junction bases with no gene match: 15. There are 17 residues in the CDR3. Germline assignment: CDR1 DFQATT and CDR2 SNEGSKA (reference sequence). CDR3 coding DNA: TGCAGTGCTAGAGATTTCAACACGGGAGGGCTCCAGTATGAGCAGTTCTTC. This encodes CSARDFNTGGLQYEQFF.

This clonotype occurred many times. The chain couples TRBV20-1 to TRBJ1-6; TRBD1 might be the D (5 bases). The CDR3 spans 16 residues. Germline CDR1 is DFQATT and CDR2 is SNEGSKA (reference sequence). The V end lost 0 bases, the J end lost 10 bases, and 19 bases lay between the germline ends. The CDR3, as DNA: TGCAGTGCTAGAGATCTTGTGGGGCCATCCTGGTCACCCCTCCACTTT. Amino acids: CSARDLVGPSWSPLHF.

The V gene is TRBV7-3, the J gene TRBJ2-2, with 9 bases identical to TRBD2. The V gene's germline CDR1 is SGHTA and CDR2 FQGTGA. This CDR3 comprises 16 residues. The V gene end was trimmed by 6 bases and the J gene end by 3 bases; junction bases not matched to a gene: 8. DNA of the CDR3: TGTGCCAGCAGTCTAGCGGGAAGTGTATACACCGGGGAGCTGTTTTTT. It yields the protein CASSLAGSVYTGELFF.

In its sample, this clonotype was seen a few times. The chain recombines TRBV7-9 with TRBJ2-2; a possible D gene is TRBD1 (5 bases). The CDR3 spans 15 residues. Trimming pared 3 bases from V and 1 base from J, leaving 9 bases between. Per germline, CDR1 SEHNR and CDR2 FQNEAQ (reference sequence). The CDR3 DNA follows: TGTGCCAGCAGCTTTTTGGGGCTGAACACCGGGGAGCTGTTTTTT. It codes for CASSFLGLNTGELFF.

In its sample, this clonotype was seen many times. The chain recombines TRBV2 with TRBJ2-1; 7 bases match TRBD2. The germline CDR1 and CDR2 sequences are SNHLY and FYNNEI. This CDR3 comprises 15 residues. V was pared by 1 base and J by 2 bases, with 2 bases of the junction left unmatched. The CDR3 sequence: CASSEGGRPYNEQFF. DNA of the CDR3: TGTGCCAGCAGTGAAGGCGGGAGACCCTACAATGAGCAGTTCTTC.

The CDR3, as DNA: TGTGCCAGCAGCCAAGAAGTGCGCCTAGGGGCTTTCTTGAACACTGAAGCTTTCTTT. This encodes CASSQEVRLGAFLNTEAFF. This sequence joins TRBV3-2 and TRBJ1-1; TRBD1, the table's D call, was not compared with the DNA. TRBV3-2 is termed a pseudogene. There are 19 residues in the CDR3.

This clonotype was found many times. This chain uses TRBV12-5 with TRBJ2-7; possibly TRBD1 or TRBD2 for D (5 bases each). Per germline, CDR1 LGHNT and CDR2 FRNRAP. With 3 bases removed from V and 5 bases from J, the gap between germline ends came to 23 bases. The CDR3 is made up of 17 amino acids. The CDR3 is CASGLVPLGESSHEQYF. CDR3 nucleotide sequence: TGTGCTAGTGGTTTAGTGCCTTTGGGGGAGTCGTCCCACGAGCAGTACTTC. Combining the CDR3 with reference TRBV12-5 and TRBJ2-7 gives the whole variable domain DARVTQTPRHKVTEMGQEVTMRCQPILGHNTVFWYRQTMMQGLELLAYFRNRAPLDDSGMPKDRFSAEMPDATLATLKIQPSEPRDSAVYFCASGLVPLGESSHEQYFGPGTRLTVT.

This clonotype was counted at least ten times. V is TRBV2 and J is TRBJ2-7; the D gene is possibly TRBD1 (6 bases). The V gene lost 6 bases and the J gene lost 2 bases, with 11 bases spanning the gap. CDR1 is SNHLY and CDR2 is FYNNEI in the germline V gene. This CDR3 spans 13 amino acids. Here the CDR3 DNA reads TGTGCCAGCAGCAACCAGGGGCCCTACGAGCAGTACTTC. Protein: CASSNQGPYEQYF.

This clonotype was detected ten times or more. The gene calls are TRBV18 and TRBJ2-1; D unclear. The ends were cut back, 6 bases at V and 0 bases at J, with 12 bases in the middle. This CDR3 region has 15 residues. Germline V gives CDR1 KGHSH, CDR2 LQKENI. DNA for the CDR3: TGTGCCAGCTCTCGAACCATAAGCTCCTACAATGAGCAGTTCTTC. Its protein is CASSRTISSYNEQFF.

In its sample, this clonotype was seen a few times. In nucleotides, the CDR3 is TGTGCCAGCAGCTTAGCCAGGAAGGGGAACACTGAAGCTTTCTTT. It is translated as CASSLARKGNTEAFF. The gene calls are TRBV7-9 and TRBJ1-1; D gene uncertain. Germline CDR1 and CDR2: SEHNR and FQNEAQ (reference sequence). The CDR3 length is 15 residues. V was cut by 0 bases and J by 1 base, with 9 bases left in between.

This clonotype was counted many times. The chain has TRBV10-3 and TRBJ2-1; 8 bases align to TRBD1. CDR3 length: 14 amino acids. CDR1 and CDR2 from the germline V gene are ENHRY and SYGVKD. V lost 7 bases to trimming and J lost 5 bases; unmatched junction nucleotides: 7. This chain's CDR3 is CAITDRGAHNEQFF. The CDR3 DNA sequence: TGTGCCATCACTGACAGGGGCGCGCACAATGAGCAGTTCTTC.

Ten or more counts support this clonotype. The chain is built from TRBV12-3 or TRBV12-4 and TRBJ2-1; D gene uncertain. This CDR3 has 11 residues. Trimming removed 6 bases from V and 9 bases from J, with 9 bases in between. The CDR3 nucleotides are TGTGCCAGCAGCCGGACGGGTGAGCAGTTCTTC. Protein sequence: CASSRTGEQFF.

A few counts support this clonotype. The chain joins TRBV24-1 to TRBJ2-1, with 7 bases aligning to TRBD2. Trimming took 4 bases from V and 7 from J; bases not matched to a gene: 12. CDR3 length: 16 amino acids. Germline V gives CDR1 KGHDR, CDR2 SFDVKD. CDR3 sequence: CATSDPGTTLANEQFF. CDR3 DNA: TGTGCCACCAGTGACCCCGGGACTACCCTTGCGAATGAGCAGTTCTTC.

In this sample, this clonotype turned up once. The chain couples TRBV20-1 to TRBJ2-7, with TRBD1 identical over 7 bases. Germline values: CDR1 DFQATT, CDR2 SNEGSKA (reference sequence). The CDR3 length is 17 residues. The V gene end was trimmed by 3 bases and the J gene end by 4 bases; junction bases not matched to a gene: 18. The CDR3 loop is CSASYRSADRDNYEQYF. The CDR3 DNA reads as TGCAGTGCTAGTTATCGATCCGCCGACAGGGATAATTACGAGCAGTACTTC.

This clonotype came up many times. The rearrangement uses TRBV6-5 and TRBJ1-1; D is undetermined. This CDR3 contains 13 residues. The germline V gene encodes CDR1 MNHEY and CDR2 SVGAGI. Trimming left V 0 bases short and J 3 bases short, with 5 bases between. DNA of the CDR3: TGTGCCAGCAGTTACTCGGCCGACACTGAAGCTTTCTTT. Translating gives CASSYSADTEAFF.

There are many counts of this clonotype. V usage is TRBV7-2 and J usage is TRBJ2-1; the match to TRBD2 covers 14 bases. In germline, CDR1 is SGHTA, CDR2 FQGNSA. The CDR3 extends over 17 amino acids. The V and J ends lost 5 bases and 9 bases, in that order; junction bases with no gene match: 12. This CDR3 is CASSEPEGLAGAGEQFF. CDR3 nucleotides: TGTGCCAGCAGCGAGCCAGAGGGACTAGCGGGAGCGGGTGAGCAGTTCTTC.